This TCR beta chain was sequenced for a study of PD-L1 blockade in urothelial cancer. Study at large: Analyses used blood from 3 weeks (second dose) and 6 weeks after treatment start.

The data were produced by immunoSEQ multiplex PCR, yet TCRdb's version contains in-frame clones alone and is incomplete. Found here are 30,000 to 40,000 clones, over 70% of them singletons; the top ten hold around 17%. There are 13 residues in the CDR3. The V end was cut by 9 bases, the J end by 0 bases, with 11 bases between. Germline lookup yields CDR1 SGHTA and CDR2 FQGNSA. About this clone: Its target is not known.

The patients had locally advanced or metastatic urothelial carcinoma. Pretreatment and on-treatment samples were taken, numbering 1 to 8 per patient. Notes on the study in general: Tumor-associated clones in the blood of durable-benefit patients grew more at 3 weeks.

The V gene is TRBV7-2, the J gene TRBJ1-1, with D maybe TRBD1 (6 bases). The clonotype was recovered from a man in his sixties with urothelial cancer. Sequencing was performed on PBMCs, taken around atezolizumab (anti-PD-L1) treatment. This chain's CDR3 is CASTGQLNTEAFF. DNA of the CDR3: TGTGCCAGTACTGGACAGTTGAACACTGAAGCTTTCTTT.